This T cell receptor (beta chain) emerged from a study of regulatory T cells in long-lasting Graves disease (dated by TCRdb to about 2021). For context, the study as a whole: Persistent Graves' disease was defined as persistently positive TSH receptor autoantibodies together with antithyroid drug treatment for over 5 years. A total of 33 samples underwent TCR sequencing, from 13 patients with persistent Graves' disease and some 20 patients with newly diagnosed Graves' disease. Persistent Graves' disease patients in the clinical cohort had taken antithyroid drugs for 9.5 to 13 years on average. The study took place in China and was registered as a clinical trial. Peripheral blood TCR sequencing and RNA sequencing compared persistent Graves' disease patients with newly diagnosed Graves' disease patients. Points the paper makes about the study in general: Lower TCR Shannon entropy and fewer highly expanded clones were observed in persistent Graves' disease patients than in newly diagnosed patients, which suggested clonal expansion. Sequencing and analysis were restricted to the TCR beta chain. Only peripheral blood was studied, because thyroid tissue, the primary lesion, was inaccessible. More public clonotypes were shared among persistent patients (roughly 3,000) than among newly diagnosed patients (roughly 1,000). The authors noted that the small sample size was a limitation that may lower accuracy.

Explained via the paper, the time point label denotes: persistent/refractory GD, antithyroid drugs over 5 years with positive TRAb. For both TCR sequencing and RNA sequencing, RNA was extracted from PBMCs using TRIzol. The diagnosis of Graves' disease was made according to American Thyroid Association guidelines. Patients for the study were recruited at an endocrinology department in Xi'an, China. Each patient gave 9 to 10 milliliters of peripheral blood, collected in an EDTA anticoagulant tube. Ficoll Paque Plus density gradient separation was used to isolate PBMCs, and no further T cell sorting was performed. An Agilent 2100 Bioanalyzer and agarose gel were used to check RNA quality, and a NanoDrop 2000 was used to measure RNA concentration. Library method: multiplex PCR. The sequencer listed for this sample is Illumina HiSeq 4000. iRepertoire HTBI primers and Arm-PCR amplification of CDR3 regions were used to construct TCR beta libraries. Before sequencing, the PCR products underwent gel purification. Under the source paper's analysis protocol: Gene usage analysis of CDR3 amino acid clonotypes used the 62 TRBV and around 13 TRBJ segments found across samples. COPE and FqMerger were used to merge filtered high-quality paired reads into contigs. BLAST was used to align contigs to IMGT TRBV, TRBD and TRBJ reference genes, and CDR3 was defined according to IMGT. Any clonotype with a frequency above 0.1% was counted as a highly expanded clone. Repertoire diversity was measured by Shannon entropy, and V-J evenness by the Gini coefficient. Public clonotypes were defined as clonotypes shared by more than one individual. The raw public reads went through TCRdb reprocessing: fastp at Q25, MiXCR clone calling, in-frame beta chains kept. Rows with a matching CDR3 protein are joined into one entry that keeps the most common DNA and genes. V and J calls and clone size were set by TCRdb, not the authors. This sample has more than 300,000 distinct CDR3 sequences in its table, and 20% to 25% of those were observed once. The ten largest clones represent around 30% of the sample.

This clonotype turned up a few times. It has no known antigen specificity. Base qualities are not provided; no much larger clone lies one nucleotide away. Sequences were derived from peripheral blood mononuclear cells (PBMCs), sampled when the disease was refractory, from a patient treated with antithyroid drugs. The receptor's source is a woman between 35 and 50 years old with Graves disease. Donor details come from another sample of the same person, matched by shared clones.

For the CDR3, the sequence is CASRTLLTGSPYEQYF. The DNA is TGTGCCAGCAGGACGCTTCTAACGGGATCGCCCTACGAGCAGTACTTC. Recombination joined TRBV5-6 with TRBJ2-7, and perhaps TRBD2 as D gene, on 5 matching bases. The CDR3, cysteine through phenylalanine, is 16 amino acids long. The only DNA kept is the CDR3, 48 bases in frame from the first base. Looking up the germline V gene yields CDR1 SGHDT and CDR2 YYEEEE. The trim is 5 bases for V and 2 bases for J, with a gap of 20 bases between the germline ends.